These 20 T cell receptor beta chains were all obtained from the same sample, sequenced in a study of OX40 agonist ivuxolimab in advanced cancers. The protocol was immunoSEQ multiplex PCR, while the TCRdb copy is restricted to in-frame clones and leaves out a portion. The sample shows roughly 73,000 clones, 88% of them seen only once. The source was CD4+ or CD8+ T cells sorted from blood, collected in a trial of the OX40 agonist ivuxolimab. The receptors stem from an adult with an advanced solid tumor such as melanoma, head and neck, liver or kidney cancer.

This chain links TRBV2 with TRBJ2-3, with D perhaps matching TRBD2 (6 bases). Germline-derived CDR1 and CDR2 are SNHLY and FYNNEI. V shed 8 bases and J shed 1 base, with 13 bases lying between them. The CDR3 is 14 residues long. The CDR3 loop is CASEEGGGTDTQYF. In DNA, the CDR3 is TGTGCCAGCGAGGAGGGCGGGGGCACAGATACGCAGTATTTT.

The J gene is TRBJ1-5, the V gene TRBV7-9; D may be TRBD1 (6 bases). Trimming took 8 bases from V and 1 from J, leaving 9 bases between them. Per the germline V gene, CDR1 is SEHNR and CDR2 is FQNEAQ (reference sequence). The CDR3 spans 13 residues. In DNA, the CDR3 is TGTGCCAGCGCAGGGGCCAGCAATCAGCCCCAGCATTTT. It codes for CASAGASNQPQHF. The full variable domain, in which reference TRBV7-9 and TRBJ1-5 provide the parts outside the CDR3, is DTGVSQNPRHKITKRGQNVTFRCDPISEHNRLYWYRQTLGQGPEFLTYFQNEAQLEKSRLLSDRFSAERPKGSFSTLEIQRTEQGDSAMYLCASAGASNQPQHFGDGTRLSIL.

This clone was recorded only once. V is TRBV19 and J is TRBJ2-4, with D hard to call. This CDR3 region has 15 residues. The ends were cut back, 7 bases at V and 1 base at J, with 14 bases in the middle. CDR1 is LNHDA and CDR2 is SQIVND in the germline V gene (reference sequence). CDR3 nucleotides: TGTGCCAGTACCTCGACGGGTCAGGCCAAAAACATTCAGTACTTC. The encoded protein is CASTSTGQAKNIQYF.

The chain carries TRBV12-5 and TRBJ2-3; TRBD2 aligns across 7 bases. The CDR3 runs 16 residues. Germline CDR1 is LGHNT and CDR2 is FRNRAP. V was pared by 5 bases and J by 4 bases, with 12 bases of the junction left unmatched. The CDR3 protein is CASGPAIAGTPDTQYF. The CDR3 DNA reads as TGTGCTAGTGGTCCTGCTATAGCGGGTACGCCAGATACGCAGTATTTT. Combining the CDR3 with reference TRBV12-5 and TRBJ2-3 gives the whole variable domain DARVTQTPRHKVTEMGQEVTMRCQPILGHNTVFWYRQTMMQGLELLAYFRNRAPLDDSGMPKDRFSAEMPDATLATLKIQPSEPRDSAVYFCASGPAIAGTPDTQYFGPGTRLTVL.

This clone was picked up one time. This chain uses TRBV11-3 with TRBJ2-1; a weak D match, TRBD2 (5 bases). The V gene's germline CDR1 is SGHNT and CDR2 YENEEA. This CDR3 is built from 13 residues. Trimming pared 1 base from V and 10 bases from J, leaving 11 bases between. In nucleotides, the CDR3 is TGTGCCAGCAGCTTAGGGGGAGCGAGAGAGCAGTTCTTC. The encoded protein is CASSLGGAREQFF.

The rearrangement links TRBV7-8 to TRBJ2-7, with 14 bases that match TRBD2. The CDR3 consists of 19 residues. V lost 3 bases, J lost 0 bases, and 10 bases stayed unmatched. CDR1 SGHVS and CDR2 FQNEAQ come from the germline V gene. CDR3: CASSLPWTSGGPSSYEQYF. The DNA for the CDR3 is TGTGCCAGCAGCTTGCCCTGGACTAGCGGGGGGCCGAGCTCCTACGAGCAGTACTTC.

This sequence joins TRBV5-1 and TRBJ2-4; 11 bases match TRBD1. From germline, CDR1 is SGHRS and CDR2 YFSETQ. The trim removed 4 bases at V and 6 bases at J, leaving 6 bases unmatched. This CDR3 has 15 residues. CDR3 bases: TGCGCCAGCAGCCCGGACAGGGGGCGTAGAAACATTCAGTACTTC. It yields the protein CASSPDRGRRNIQYF.

The V call is TRBV7-3, the J call TRBJ1-2; D perhaps matches TRBD1 (5 bases). The CDR3 covers 15 residues. The germline V and J ends were trimmed by 3 bases and 2 bases, with 13 bases remaining between them. Germline lookup yields CDR1 SGHTA and CDR2 FQGTGA. The CDR3 bases are TGTGCCAGCAGCTTTACCGGGACGGACAACTATGGCTACACCTTC. It codes for CASSFTGTDNYGYTF.

A single count supports this clone. The junction does not match germline at one end; this may be a read error. DNA of the CDR3: TGCGCCAGCAGCCCCTTTCGGGACAGGCAGGTGGGGGCGTTTTTC. Translated, it gives CASSPFRDRQVGAFF. The chain links TRBV5-1 to TRBJ2-7, with TRBD1 matching over 8 bases. The germline CDR1 and CDR2 sequences are SGHRS and YFSETQ. CDR3 length equals 15 residues.

The chain is built from TRBV11-3 and TRBJ2-2; the D call may be TRBD1 or TRBD2 (5 bases each). V lost 7 bases, J lost 6 bases, and 15 bases lay in between. The CDR3 sequence is 14 residues long. CDR1 is SGHNT and CDR2 is YENEEA in the germline V gene. The CDR3 spells CASTPRAGAGELFF. In DNA form, the CDR3 reads TGTGCCAGCACCCCCAGGGCGGGCGCCGGGGAGCTGTTTTTT.

This chain uses TRBV11-3 with TRBJ1-1; no firm D call. Germline V gives CDR1 SGHNT, CDR2 YENEEA. The CDR3 is 12 amino acids. Deletions cut 1 base from V and 9 bases from J, with 9 bases between. Here the CDR3 reads CASSLGGGKAFF. The CDR3 DNA sequence: TGTGCCAGCAGCTTAGGTGGAGGGAAAGCTTTCTTT.

On this clone: Other DNA sequences in this sample translate to the same CDR3. The V call is TRBV27, the J call TRBJ2-7; 12 bases are a match to TRBD2. Germline CDR1 MNHEY, CDR2 SMNVEV (reference sequence). CDR3 size: 15 residues. V lost 6 bases and J lost 4; bases outside the gene matches: 7. Here the CDR3 reads CASRLLAGGPYEQYF. The CDR3 DNA follows: TGTGCCAGCAGACTGCTAGCGGGAGGGCCATACGAGCAGTACTTC.

The V and J genes are TRBV6-6 and TRBJ1-1; TRBD1 matches at 8 bases. The germline CDR1 and CDR2 sequences are MNHNY and SVGAGI (reference sequence). The CDR3 covers 15 residues. The J segment lost 3 bases and the V segment lost 4 bases, leaving 7 bases of the junction unmatched. CDR3 bases: TGTGCCAGCAGTTTCCCGACAGGGGCCTACACTGAAGCTTTCTTT. Translation gives CASSFPTGAYTEAFF.

The rearrangement uses TRBV15 and TRBJ2-5, with no clear D. The CDR3 spans 15 residues. Germline V CDR1 and CDR2: LNHNV, YYDKDF (reference sequence). V was trimmed by 0 bases and J by 2 bases, leaving 10 bases between them. The CDR3 bases are TGTGCCACCAGCAGAGATCTTTTGTGGCAAGAGACCCAGTACTTC. It is translated as CATSRDLLWQETQYF.

This clone was observed a handful of times. The chain employs TRBV5-1 and TRBJ2-6; 7 bases match TRBD2. CDR1 is SGHRS and CDR2 is YFSETQ in the germline V gene. The length of the CDR3 is 20 residues. Trimming removed 4 bases from V and 4 bases from J; junction bases left unmatched: 20. CDR3 coding DNA: TGCGCCAGCAGCGGAAGCCTTCCGCGGGGGTCCCCCCCCGGGGCCAACGTCCTGACTTTC. It translates to CASSGSLPRGSPPGANVLTF.

The chain is built from TRBV30 and TRBJ2-3; D possibly corresponds to TRBD2 (6 bases). V gave up 5 bases and J gave up 6 bases, with 18 bases separating them. This CDR3 contains 14 residues. Germline V gene lookup returns CDR1 GTSNPN and CDR2 SVGIG (reference sequence). The CDR3 sequence is CAWERTGVADTQYF. As DNA, the CDR3 is TGTGCCTGGGAAAGAACGGGAGTTGCCGATACGCAGTATTTT.

The chain carries TRBV10-3 and TRBJ1-4; no clear D. V lost 6 bases, J lost 0 bases, and 11 bases lay in between. CDR1 is ENHRY and CDR2 is SYGVKD in the germline V gene. The CDR3 covers 15 residues. CDR3 nucleotides: TGTGCCATCAGCCTCGGTGTCGCAACTAATGAAAAACTGTTTTTT. This translates into CAISLGVATNEKLFF.

J is TRBJ2-5 and V is TRBV9; 9 positions agree with TRBD2. From germline, CDR1 is SGDLS and CDR2 YYNGEE. The CDR3 consists of 15 residues. Trimming cost V 1 base and J 1 base; bases outside gene matches: 2. CDR3 in DNA: TGTGCCAGCAGCGTAACAGCGGGGGGCCAAGAGACCCAGTACTTC. Translated: CASSVTAGGQETQYF.

The rearrangement joins TRBV5-5 to TRBJ1-2; possibly TRBD1 for D (5 bases). V shed 4 bases and J shed 8 bases, with 24 bases lying between them. This CDR3 comprises 16 residues. Germline V gene lookup returns CDR1 SGHKS and CDR2 YYEKEE (reference sequence). The CDR3 spells CASSPDLPRTMRGYTF. The CDR3 DNA is TGTGCCAGCAGCCCGGACCTCCCCCGGACAATGAGGGGCTACACCTTC.

The rearrangement links TRBV4-1 to TRBJ2-3; D call uncertain. With 0 bases removed from V and 8 bases from J, the gap between germline ends came to 9 bases. CDR3 length: 13 amino acids. Germline V gene lookup returns CDR1 MGHRA and CDR2 YSYEKL. The CDR3 loop is CASSQEGGVTQYF. The CDR3 DNA is TGCGCCAGCAGCCAAGAGGGTGGGGTTACGCAGTATTTT.